The 20 T cell receptor beta chains presented below share a single source sample, sequenced in a study of CD8 T cells in ankylosing spondylitis. MiXCR, applied by TCRdb to the 5' RACE reads, yields one record per CDR3 protein. Of about 100,000 distinct CDR3 sequences listed, about 7.7% are singletons. Material: blood, either unsorted or a sorted T cell fraction (not recorded which). These receptors were taken from a male donor with ankylosing spondylitis or in good health (not recorded which).

This sequence joins TRBV29-1 and TRBJ2-7; D is perhaps TRBD2 (5 bases). CDR1 is SQVTM, CDR2 ANQGSEA, per germline. Trimming took off 5 bases at V and 0 bases at J, with 8 bases between the two ends. The CDR3 is 12 amino acids. The CDR3 loop is CSVTGNSYEQYF. CDR3 in DNA: TGCAGCGTTACGGGAAACTCCTACGAGCAGTACTTC.

The table lists this clonotype with many counts. Here the CDR3 DNA reads TGTGCCAGCAGTTCGGGACTAGGAGAGACCCAGTACTTC. Translation gives CASSSGLGETQYF. The chain combines TRBV27 with TRBJ2-5, with TRBD2 matching 8 bases. The V segment lost 4 bases and the J segment 4 bases; nucleotides outside the gene matches: 2. The CDR3 is 13 residues long. Germline V gene lookup returns CDR1 MNHEY and CDR2 SMNVEV (reference sequence).

This clonotype was seen at least ten times. This chain uses TRBV20-1 with TRBJ1-4; TRBD1 matches at 11 bases. The CDR3 sequence is 17 residues long. CDR1 is DFQATT, CDR2 SNEGSKA, per germline (reference sequence). V was clipped by 1 base and J by 8 bases; unmatched bases: 12. The CDR3 reads CSARGPDRGRVGEKLFF. CDR3 DNA sequence: TGCAGTGCTAGAGGCCCGGACAGGGGGCGCGTTGGGGAAAAACTGTTTTTT.

V usage is TRBV29-1 and J usage is TRBJ2-5, with D perhaps TRBD1 or TRBD2 (5 bases each). CDR3 length equals 14 residues. Trimming removed 6 bases at V and 5 bases at J, with 19 bases between. Per the germline V gene, CDR1 is SQVTM and CDR2 is ANQGSEA. The CDR3, as DNA: TGCAGCGTCGCCGGGACGCCTTCGCAGGAGACCCAGTACTTC. Translating gives CSVAGTPSQETQYF.

This clonotype was observed at least ten times. The CDR3 sequence: CSASSGVYGYTF. DNA for the CDR3: TGCAGTGCTAGCTCAGGGGTTTACGGCTACACCTTC. J is TRBJ1-2 and V is TRBV20-1, with a weak D call TRBD1 (6 bases). V was pared by 3 bases and J by 8 bases, with 13 bases between. Looked up from germline, CDR1 is DFQATT and CDR2 is SNEGSKA (reference sequence). CDR3 length: 12 amino acids.

This clonotype was seen at least ten times. CDR3 coding DNA: TGTGCCAGCAGTTCCTCAGGGGGCGGCACTGAAGCTTTCTTT. Its translation: CASSSSGGGTEAFF. This chain uses TRBV27 with TRBJ1-1, with 8 bases lining up with TRBD1. The junction had 5 bases not matched to a gene; V was cut back by 4 bases and J by 4 bases. CDR1 MNHEY and CDR2 SMNVEV come from the germline V gene (reference sequence). This CDR3 spans 14 amino acids.

This clonotype was found many times. The chain employs TRBV25-1 and TRBJ2-5, with D hard to call. Germline CDR1 reads MGHDK; CDR2 reads SYGVNS. Deletions cut 4 bases from V and 0 bases from J, with 12 bases between. The CDR3 length is 15 residues. CDR3 amino acids: CASSGDFWNQETQYF. The CDR3 region has the DNA TGTGCCAGCAGTGGCGATTTTTGGAACCAAGAGACCCAGTACTTC.

This clonotype was detected many times. This rearrangement joins TRBV20-1 to TRBJ2-7; possibly TRBD2 for D (5 bases). This CDR3 comprises 12 residues. Trimming took off 7 bases at V and 6 bases at J, with 16 bases between the two ends. Germline V gene sequence: CDR1 DFQATT, CDR2 SNEGSKA (reference sequence). The CDR3 here is CSVRLLGTEQYF. Here the CDR3 DNA reads TGCAGTGTGAGACTATTAGGTACCGAGCAGTACTTC.

This clonotype was detected many times. V gene TRBV20-1 combines with J gene TRBJ2-1, with unresolved D. The CDR3 totals 12 residues. CDR1 and CDR2 (germline): DFQATT, SNEGSKA (reference sequence). V shed 3 bases and J shed 5 bases, with 8 bases lying between them. The CDR3 reads CSASWADNEQFF. The CDR3 coding sequence is TGCAGTGCTAGCTGGGCCGACAATGAGCAGTTCTTC.

CDR3 DNA: TGTGCCAGCTCATCGGAACAGGGCTCCAATCAGCCCCAGCATTTT. Protein: CASSSEQGSNQPQHF. This chain joins TRBV18 and TRBJ1-5, with D possibly matching TRBD1 (6 bases). The germline CDR1 and CDR2 sequences are KGHSH and LQKENI. The CDR3 covers 15 residues. V was trimmed by 5 bases and J by 3 bases, leaving 14 bases between them.

This clonotype has at least ten counts. The CDR3 loop reads CSARDGGRGDEQYF. In DNA form, the CDR3 reads TGCAGTGCTAGAGATGGGGGTCGGGGTGACGAGCAGTACTTC. This chain connects TRBV20-1 to TRBJ2-7; D might be TRBD1 or TRBD2, each matching 5 bases. Germline assignment: CDR1 DFQATT and CDR2 SNEGSKA (reference sequence). The CDR3 totals 14 residues. Deletions cut 0 bases from V and 5 bases from J, with 14 bases between.

This clonotype was counted ten times or more. The V call is TRBV5-1, the J call TRBJ2-1, with 12 positions matching TRBD2. The ends lost 4 bases at V and 5 bases at J; junction bases unmatched: 7. The CDR3 consists of 16 residues. From germline, CDR1 is SGHRS and CDR2 YFSETQ. As DNA, the CDR3 is TGCGCCAGCAGCGTGGGACTAGCGGGTTATGACAATGAGCAGTTCTTC. Amino acids: CASSVGLAGYDNEQFF. Filled out from reference TRBV5-1 and TRBJ2-1, the complete variable domain reads KAGVTQTPRYLIKTRGQQVTLSCSPISGHRSVSWYQQTPGQGLQFLFEYFSETQRNKGNFPGRFSGRQFSNSRSEMNVSTLELGDSALYLCASSVGLAGYDNEQFFGPGTRLTVL.

The genes are TRBV19 and TRBJ2-3; 11 positions agree with TRBD2. The CDR3 totals 21 residues. Trimming at V came to 5 bases and at J to 5 bases, leaving 24 bases not matched to a gene. Germline values: CDR1 LNHDA, CDR2 SQIVND (reference sequence). In DNA form, the CDR3 reads TGTGCCAGTAGTTCCGCCGGGACTAGCGGTATGTTACGCAGGAATGGAGATACGCAGTATTTT. Encoded protein: CASSSAGTSGMLRRNGDTQYF.

This clonotype was recorded at least ten times. The chain has TRBV6-5 and TRBJ1-1; the match to TRBD1 covers 9 bases. Trimming removed 0 bases from V and 2 bases from J; junction bases left unmatched: 4. The germline V gene has CDR1 MNHEY and CDR2 SVGAGI. The CDR3 consists of 16 residues. The CDR3 region is CASSYSDRGYNTEAFF. The CDR3 nucleotides read TGTGCCAGCAGTTACTCGGACAGGGGATATAACACTGAAGCTTTCTTT.

This clonotype has a count of ten or more. The chain joins TRBV12-3 or TRBV12-4 to TRBJ1-1; D ambiguous. V was pared by 2 bases and J by 0 bases, with 10 bases between. This CDR3 contains 15 residues. Here the CDR3 reads CASSLNPAMNTEAFF. Here the CDR3 DNA reads TGTGCCAGCAGTTTAAACCCAGCCATGAACACTGAAGCTTTCTTT.

This clonotype was seen repeatedly, ten times or more. This chain joins TRBV29-1 and TRBJ1-2; 7 positions match TRBD1. Germline V lookup: CDR1 SQVTM, CDR2 ANQGSEA. This CDR3 is built from 11 residues. Trimming took 7 bases from V and 9 from J; bases not matched to a gene: 8. The CDR3 loop reads CSAEEQGSYTF. CDR3 coding DNA: TGCAGCGCCGAGGAACAGGGGAGCTACACCTTC.

This chain connects TRBV6-1 to TRBJ2-1; possible D gene TRBD2, 6 bases. The CDR3 has 15 amino acids. V was pared by 1 base and J by 7 bases, with 14 bases between. CDR1 and CDR2 from the germline V gene are MNHNS and SASEGT. The CDR3 reads CASSEGWAGGNEQFF. CDR3 DNA: TGTGCCAGCAGTGAAGGGTGGGCCGGGGGAAATGAGCAGTTCTTC.

This clonotype was seen ten or more times. The CDR3 DNA reads TGTGCCAGCTCCTGGTTAGAGGAGACCCAGTACTTC. Protein: CASSWLEETQYF. The V and J genes are TRBV6-2 or TRBV6-3 and TRBJ2-5; D is uncertain. Germline values: CDR1 MNHEY, CDR2 SVGEGT. This CDR3 contains 12 residues. The germline V and J ends were trimmed by 8 bases and 5 bases, with 12 bases remaining between them.

This clonotype was counted at least ten times. The rearrangement joins TRBV5-1 to TRBJ2-1; tentative D call: TRBD1 (6 bases). CDR3 length: 18 amino acids. Trimming shortened V by 0 bases and J by 3 bases, and 19 bases separated the two germline ends. CDR1 SGHRS and CDR2 YFSETQ come from the germline V gene. CDR3 in DNA: TGCGCCAGCAGCTTGGCTGCGTTAGGGGGATTTATCTACAATGAGCAGTTCTTC. Translating gives CASSLAALGGFIYNEQFF.

This clonotype was recorded many times. The chain links TRBV4-3 to TRBJ2-1; D could derive from TRBD1 or TRBD2 (5 bases each). Germline values: CDR1 LGHNA, CDR2 YSLEER. Between the trimmed V and J ends, which lost 4 bases and 10 bases, there was a span of 20 bases. The CDR3 is made up of 15 amino acids. The DNA of the CDR3 is TGCGCCAGCAGCCTTGAGACGGGGCTCTCGGAGGAGCAGTTCTTC. Translation: CASSLETGLSEEQFF.